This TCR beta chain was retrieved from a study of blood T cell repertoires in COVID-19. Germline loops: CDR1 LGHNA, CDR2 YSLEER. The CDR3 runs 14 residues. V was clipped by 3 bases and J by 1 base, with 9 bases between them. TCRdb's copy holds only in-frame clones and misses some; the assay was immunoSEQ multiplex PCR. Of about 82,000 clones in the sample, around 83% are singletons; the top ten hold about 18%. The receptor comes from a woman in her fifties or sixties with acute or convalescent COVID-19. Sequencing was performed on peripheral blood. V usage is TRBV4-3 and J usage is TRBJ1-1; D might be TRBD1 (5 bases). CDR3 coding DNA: TGCGCCAGCAGCCATTTAACAGGGAACACTGAAGCTTTCTTT. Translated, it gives CASSHLTGNTEAFF.